This entry lists 21 T cell receptor beta chains sequenced from one sample in a study of beta chain features in type 1 diabetes. Expressed TCRB transcripts were sequenced after all isolated RNA was converted to cDNA. Profiled with immunoSEQ multiplex PCR; TCRdb holds only in-frame clones, not every one. Here the sample spans some 270,000 clones, 12% to 15% being singletons. The specimen sequenced was naive CD4+ T cells from blood. The receptors come from a woman aged 35 to 49 in good health.

This clone was observed a few times. The chain combines TRBV6-5 with TRBJ2-7; D ambiguous. The CDR3 has 10 amino acids. Germline V lookup: CDR1 MNHEY, CDR2 SVGAGI. Trimming removed 4 bases at V and 5 bases at J, with 3 bases between. CDR3 sequence (DNA): TGTGCCAGCAGTTCCGACGAGCAGTACTTC. This translates into CASSSDEQYF.

This clone turned up a few times. The gene calls are TRBV19 and TRBJ2-1, with a possible D match to TRBD1 (5 bases). The V end was cut by 4 bases, the J end by 7 bases, with 11 bases between. CDR1 LNHDA and CDR2 SQIVND come from the germline V gene (reference sequence). This CDR3 is 13 amino acids long. The CDR3 bases are TGTGCCAGTAGTAAGGGGAAGGGGAATGAGCAGTTCTTC. Residues: CASSKGKGNEQFF.

V is TRBV5-4 and J is TRBJ2-7; TRBD1 is a possible D gene (5 bases). Germline-derived CDR1 and CDR2 are SGHNT and YYREEE (reference sequence). The CDR3 loop spans 13 amino acids. Trimming removed 0 bases from V and 5 bases from J, with 9 bases in between. For the CDR3, the DNA is TGTGCCAGCAGCTTGGGCAGGGCCAACGAGCAGTACTTC. Translation: CASSLGRANEQYF.

This clone was recorded a few times. The rearrangement links TRBV5-1 to TRBJ1-5, with TRBD1 matching over 8 bases. Per germline, CDR1 SGHRS and CDR2 YFSETQ. The CDR3 has 15 residues. J was trimmed by 4 bases and V by 4 bases; bases with no gene match: 7. Written as DNA, the CDR3 is TGCGCCAGCAGCCCCGACAGGGGCCGGAATCAGCCCCAGCATTTT. This encodes CASSPDRGRNQPQHF. The variable domain in full, with the rest retrieved from reference TRBV5-1 and TRBJ1-5, is KAGVTQTPRYLIKTRGQQVTLSCSPISGHRSVSWYQQTPGQGLQFLFEYFSETQRNKGNFPGRFSGRQFSNSRSEMNVSTLELGDSALYLCASSPDRGRNQPQHFGDGTRLSIL.

This clone was seen only a few times. The V call is TRBV19, the J call TRBJ1-5; 7 positions agree with TRBD1. Germline-derived CDR1 and CDR2 are LNHDA and SQIVND (reference sequence). The CDR3 spans 16 residues. J was trimmed by 0 bases and V by 5 bases; bases with no gene match: 7. The CDR3 here is CASSLHGTDSNQPQHF. DNA of the CDR3: TGTGCCAGTAGTCTACACGGGACAGATAGCAATCAGCCCCAGCATTTT. The entire variable domain, with the rest obtained from reference TRBV19 and TRBJ1-5, is as follows: DGGITQSPKYLFRKEGQNVTLSCEQNLNHDAMYWYRQDPGQGLRLIYYSQIVNDFQKGDIAEGYSVSREKKESFPLTVTSAQKNPTAFYLCASSLHGTDSNQPQHFGDGTRLSIL.

A few counts support this clone. The chain has TRBV5-6 and TRBJ2-4, with TRBD1 as a possible D gene (6 bases). Trimming left V 0 bases short and J 6 bases short, with 10 bases between. The germline V gene encodes CDR1 SGHDT and CDR2 YYEEEE. The CDR3 consists of 14 residues. CDR3 DNA: TGTGCCAGCAGCTTGGCGGACAGTCTAAACATTCAGTACTTC. This gives the protein CASSLADSLNIQYF.

This clone was seen a few times. CDR3 bases: TGTGCCAGTATTTTCAGGGGGCTCCATGAGCAGTTCTTC. It specifies CASIFRGLHEQFF. The chain couples TRBV19 to TRBJ2-1, with 8 nucleotides matching TRBD1. V dropped 7 bases and J dropped 8; count of bases not matched to a gene: 7. The CDR3 runs to 13 residues. CDR1 LNHDA and CDR2 SQIVND come from the germline V gene (reference sequence).

Only a few counts were recorded for this clone. This rearrangement joins TRBV4-1 to TRBJ1-5; D is unresolved. The ends were cut back, 2 bases at V and 0 bases at J, with 14 bases in the middle. In germline, CDR1 is MGHRA, CDR2 YSYEKL. The CDR3 consists of 17 residues. CDR3 residues: CASSQHHNQYSNQPQHF. CDR3 sequence (DNA): TGCGCCAGCAGCCAACACCACAACCAGTATAGCAATCAGCCCCAGCATTTT.

The chain's CDR3 is CASSAKQGNYGYTF. CDR3 sequence (DNA): TGTGCCAGCAGCGCGAAACAGGGGAACTATGGCTACACCTTC. The chain links TRBV7-2 to TRBJ1-2; 7 bases match TRBD1. The trim removed 5 bases at V and 2 bases at J, leaving 5 bases unmatched. Germline loops: CDR1 SGHTA, CDR2 FQGNSA. This CDR3 spans 14 amino acids.

This chain connects TRBV4-1 to TRBJ2-6; TRBD1 agrees at 7 bases. Germline V gives CDR1 MGHRA, CDR2 YSYEKL. The CDR3 is 18 residues long. V shed 3 bases, J shed 0 bases, and the junction held 8 bases outside the gene matches. CDR3 protein: CASSHGRQGYSGANVLTF. CDR3 coding DNA: TGCGCCAGCAGCCATGGCCGACAGGGTTACTCTGGGGCCAACGTCCTGACTTTC.

The genes are TRBV10-2 and TRBJ2-1; D is unresolved. The CDR3 runs 15 residues. Trimming stripped 6 bases from V and 7 bases from J, with 19 bases between. Germline CDR1 and CDR2: WSHSY and SAAADI. CDR3 nucleotide sequence: TGCGCCAGCAGGGGCACACAAGGAACTTATAATGAGCAGTTCTTC. This sequence encodes CASRGTQGTYNEQFF.

This clone appeared a few times. V and J are TRBV6-5 and TRBJ1-1, with 7 bases aligning to TRBD1. This CDR3 has 14 residues. CDR1 MNHEY and CDR2 SVGAGI come from the germline V gene. V was clipped by 0 bases and J by 4 bases; unmatched bases: 2. The CDR3 DNA follows: TGTGCCAGCAGTTACTCTAGGACAGGCACTGAAGCTTTCTTT. This codes for CASSYSRTGTEAFF.

V and J are TRBV2 and TRBJ1-5, with 7 bases aligning to TRBD1. Germline loops: CDR1 SNHLY, CDR2 FYNNEI. The CDR3 covers 15 residues. V was pared by 6 bases and J by 2 bases, with 7 bases of the junction left unmatched. The CDR3 reads CASSKGQAGNQPQHF. The CDR3 bases are TGTGCCAGCAGCAAAGGACAGGCGGGCAATCAGCCCCAGCATTTT.

The chain recombines TRBV6-4 with TRBJ1-2; D unresolved. Germline values: CDR1 MRHNA, CDR2 SNTAGT. V lost 4 bases to trimming and J lost 0 bases, with 12 bases between them. The CDR3 has 15 residues. The CDR3 region is CASSASPGANYGYTF. CDR3 nucleotides: TGTGCCAGCAGTGCCTCTCCGGGAGCTAACTATGGCTACACCTTC.

This clone was recorded at least ten times. The chain carries TRBV29-1 and TRBJ1-1; D is perhaps TRBD1 (6 bases). There are 13 residues in the CDR3. Trimming left V 7 bases short and J 4 bases short, with 16 bases between. Germline CDR1 SQVTM, CDR2 ANQGSEA. The CDR3 coding sequence is TGCAGCGCCGCCGGACAGTGGGGCACTGAAGCTTTCTTT. Translated, it gives CSAAGQWGTEAFF.

This clone was detected a few times. This sequence joins TRBV4-3 and TRBJ1-2; 8 bases agree with TRBD1. The CDR3 is 15 residues long. The V gene's germline CDR1 is LGHNA and CDR2 YSLEER. Trimming cost V 0 bases and J 3 bases; bases outside gene matches: 3. The CDR3 bases are TGCGCCAGCAGCCAAGACCCAGGGGGCGACTATGGCTACACCTTC. This gives the protein CASSQDPGGDYGYTF.

The J gene is TRBJ2-1, the V gene TRBV7-6; 7 nucleotides match TRBD1. There are 13 residues in the CDR3. Unmatched junction bases numbered 8, after V lost 5 bases and J lost 10 bases. The germline V gene encodes CDR1 SGHVS and CDR2 FNYEAQ. In DNA form, the CDR3 reads TGTGCCAGCAGCATAGACAGGGTTCGGGAGCAGTTCTTC. Amino acid sequence: CASSIDRVREQFF.

A few counts support this clone. The chain is built from TRBV29-1 and TRBJ1-2; 11 bases fit TRBD1. Germline lookup yields CDR1 SQVTM and CDR2 ANQGSEA. The CDR3 spans 14 residues. V lost 6 bases to trimming and J lost 4 bases; unmatched junction nucleotides: 7. The CDR3 DNA is TGCAGCGTCCTCGGACAGGGGGCGGGCTATGGCTACACCTTC. It specifies CSVLGQGAGYGYTF.

The rearrangement links TRBV6-5 to TRBJ2-5; D gene unclear. The CDR3 has 14 residues. Trimming cost V 1 base and J 1 base, with 7 bases left between them. CDR1 is MNHEY, CDR2 SVGAGI, per germline. CDR3: CASSYWAGQETQYF. As DNA, the CDR3 is TGTGCCAGCAGTTACTGGGCCGGCCAAGAGACCCAGTACTTC.

This clone showed up just a few times. The chain is built from TRBV10-3 and TRBJ1-4; no reliable D call. V was shortened by 6 bases and J by 8 bases, with 13 bases between the two germline ends. The CDR3 has 13 amino acids. CDR1 is ENHRY, CDR2 SYGVKD, per germline. The CDR3 bases are TGTGCCATCAGCTTACCCTCGAGAGAAAAACTGTTTTTT. It codes for CAISLPSREKLFF.

The chain uses TRBV10-3 and TRBJ2-1; 11 bases are shared with TRBD2. The germline CDR1 and CDR2 sequences are ENHRY and SYGVKD. V was clipped by 3 bases and J by 5 bases; unmatched bases: 3. The CDR3 contains 15 residues. The CDR3 reads CAISDLAGGNNEQFF. In nucleotides, the CDR3 is TGTGCCATCAGTGATCTAGCGGGGGGAAACAATGAGCAGTTCTTC.